One sample yielded the 26 T cell receptor beta chains listed below, sequenced in a study of T-cell memory formation after mild COVID-19. TCRdb re-analysed the 5' RACE reads in MiXCR, keeping a single row per CDR3 protein. The sample records some 110,000 distinct CDR3 sequences, roughly an eighth being singletons. Source material: PBMCs or a T cell subset sorted from them (not recorded which). Every receptor here comes from an adult woman who had mild COVID-19 (a few samples of this study predate the infection). Cell type and time point are not known.

V gene TRBV13 combines with J gene TRBJ1-1; perhaps TRBD1 as D (5 bases). V was shortened by 0 bases and J by 5 bases, with 16 bases between the two germline ends. Germline CDR1 reads PRHDT; CDR2 reads FYEKMQ (reference sequence). The CDR3 is 16 amino acids. The CDR3 DNA sequence: TGTGCCAGCAGCTTAGGCCTGGGGCTCAAGGGGACTGAAGCTTTCTTT. Its protein is CASSLGLGLKGTEAFF.

This clonotype was detected only a few times. This chain uses TRBV9 with TRBJ2-7; 8 bases line up with TRBD2. The V segment lost 1 base and the J segment 0 bases; nucleotides outside the gene matches: 6. Per the germline V gene, CDR1 is SGDLS and CDR2 is YYNGEE. The CDR3 loop spans 16 amino acids. The CDR3 DNA reads as TGTGCCAGCAGCGTAATAGCGGGACCCCTCTCCTACGAGCAGTACTTC. Translating it yields CASSVIAGPLSYEQYF.

The table lists this clonotype with a few counts. The rearrangement links TRBV6-5 to TRBJ2-1, with TRBD2 matching over 9 bases. CDR1 is MNHEY and CDR2 is SVGAGI in the germline V gene. Unmatched junction bases numbered 6, after V lost 6 bases and J lost 3 bases. CDR3 length: 15 amino acids. CDR3 residues: CASSAPSGIYNEQFF. Written as DNA, the CDR3 is TGTGCCAGCAGCGCCCCTAGCGGGATCTACAATGAGCAGTTCTTC.

The rearrangement uses TRBV3-1 and TRBJ2-7; 7 bases match TRBD1. Germline V gene data show CDR1 as LGHDT and CDR2 as YNNKEL (reference sequence). Trimming at V came to 1 base and at J to 4 bases, leaving 13 bases not matched to a gene. CDR3 length: 17 amino acids. CDR3 sequence reads: CASSQVGTAAPFYEQYF. In DNA, the CDR3 is TGTGCCAGCAGCCAAGTGGGGACAGCCGCCCCTTTTTACGAGCAGTACTTC.

There are a few counts of this clonotype. J is TRBJ2-3 and V is TRBV5-1; 13 nucleotides agree with TRBD2. With 4 bases clipped from V and 2 bases from J, the junction kept 10 bases outside the gene matches. Germline values: CDR1 SGHRS, CDR2 YFSETQ. The CDR3 is 18 amino acids. The CDR3 loop reads CASSEGLAGSNPTDTQYF. CDR3 DNA: TGCGCCAGCAGCGAGGGACTAGCGGGGAGCAACCCCACAGATACGCAGTATTTT.

This clonotype was seen a handful of times. The chain joins TRBV3-1 to TRBJ2-7, with D unclear. Germline V lookup: CDR1 LGHDT, CDR2 YNNKEL (reference sequence). V was trimmed by 1 base and J by 2 bases, leaving 12 bases between them. The CDR3 sequence is 15 residues long. The CDR3 reads CASSQGSYVAYEQYF. For the CDR3, the DNA is TGTGCCAGCAGCCAAGGAAGTTATGTAGCCTACGAGCAGTACTTC.

This clonotype was seen only a few times. The J gene is TRBJ2-7, the V gene TRBV27; no clear D. The germline gives CDR1 MNHEY, CDR2 SMNVEV (reference sequence). V was clipped by 2 bases and J by 0 bases, with 14 bases between them. The CDR3 runs to 16 residues. The CDR3 coding sequence is TGTGCCAGCAGTTTAGGGCCGGACCCTCCCTCCTACGAGCAGTACTTC. It translates to CASSLGPDPPSYEQYF.

The genes are TRBV2 and TRBJ2-7; D ambiguous. Germline lookup yields CDR1 SNHLY and CDR2 FYNNEI. Trimming took 7 bases from V and 0 from J, leaving 10 bases between them. CDR3 length: 13 residues. Here the CDR3 DNA reads TGTGCCAGCACAAAGGGTTTCTCCTACGAGCAGTACTTC. It translates to CASTKGFSYEQYF.

The V call is TRBV29-1, the J call TRBJ2-3; TRBD1 aligns across 7 bases. In germline, CDR1 is SQVTM, CDR2 ANQGSEA. CDR3 length: 19 residues. The trim removed 1 base at V and 3 bases at J, leaving 19 bases unmatched. The CDR3 loop is CSVEGRTGNIELATDTQYF. CDR3 DNA sequence: TGCAGCGTTGAAGGGCGGACAGGTAACATAGAATTAGCAACAGATACGCAGTATTTT.

About this clonotype: One junction end does not reproduce the germline sequence, and a read error may be involved. The chain links TRBV5-1 to TRBJ2-7, with 7 bases fitting TRBD1. CDR3 size: 15 residues. Germline V gene lookup returns CDR1 SGHRS and CDR2 YFSETQ. The CDR3 is CASSALTGTSHEQYF. The CDR3 coding sequence is TGCGCCAGCAGCGCGTTGACAGGGACCTCCCACGAGCAGTACTTC.

The chain is built from TRBV7-9 and TRBJ2-2; 9 bases map to TRBD2. The CDR3 is 16 amino acids. Germline V CDR1 and CDR2: SEHNR, FQNEAQ (reference sequence). After removal of 4 bases from V and 2 bases from J, the junction contained 5 bases not matched to a gene. The CDR3 is CASSSLAGSNTGELFF. In nucleotides, the CDR3 is TGTGCCAGCAGCTCCCTAGCGGGGAGTAACACCGGGGAGCTGTTTTTT.

This sequence joins TRBV5-1 and TRBJ2-5; 8 bases fit TRBD2. The germline V gene encodes CDR1 SGHRS and CDR2 YFSETQ. The ends lost 2 bases at V and 5 bases at J; junction bases unmatched: 8. The CDR3 contains 15 residues. In nucleotides, the CDR3 is TGCGCCAGCAGCTTTCTACTAGCGGTGGAGGAGACCCAGTACTTC. This gives the protein CASSFLLAVEETQYF.

The V gene is TRBV7-2, the J gene TRBJ2-5; maybe TRBD2 (6 bases). The CDR3 runs to 14 residues. The germline V gene encodes CDR1 SGHTA and CDR2 FQGNSA. V was clipped by 4 bases and J by 9 bases, with 18 bases between them. The chain's CDR3 is CASSWYVGGEAQYF. The CDR3 DNA is TGTGCCAGCAGCTGGTATGTCGGCGGGGAGGCCCAGTACTTC. The entire variable domain, with the rest obtained from reference TRBV7-2 and TRBJ2-5, is as follows: GAGVSQSPSNKVTEKGKDVELRCDPISGHTALYWYRQSLGQGLEFLIYFQGNSAPDKSGLPSDRFSAERTGGSVSTLTIQRTQQEDSAVYLCASSWYVGGEAQYFGPGTRLLVL.

There are a few counts of this clonotype. The gene calls are TRBV2 and TRBJ1-1; 9 bases fit TRBD1. This CDR3 has 17 residues. Germline trimming cut 7 bases from V and 4 bases from J; bases unmatched to any gene: 16. Per the germline V gene, CDR1 is SNHLY and CDR2 is FYNNEI. The CDR3 bases are TGTGCCAGCACTGACAGCGGGACAGGGCCCTATGGCACTGAAGCTTTCTTT. Translated, it gives CASTDSGTGPYGTEAFF.

This clonotype was picked up a small number of times. This chain joins TRBV20-1 and TRBJ2-1; tentative D call: TRBD2 (5 bases). There are 15 residues in the CDR3. V was shortened by 1 base and J by 0 bases, with 10 bases between the two germline ends. Germline V gene lookup returns CDR1 DFQATT and CDR2 SNEGSKA (reference sequence). CDR3 residues: CSARGKRSSYNEQFF. CDR3 bases: TGCAGTGCTAGAGGGAAGCGGAGCTCCTACAATGAGCAGTTCTTC.

This clonotype was seen a few times. This chain links TRBV5-6 with TRBJ2-7; D is possibly TRBD2 (5 bases). Germline V gene data show CDR1 as SGHDT and CDR2 as YYEEEE. Between the trimmed V and J ends, which lost 9 bases and 0 bases, there was a span of 13 bases. The CDR3 has 13 amino acids. The CDR3 loop is CATAEAGSYEQYF. The CDR3 DNA reads TGTGCCACTGCAGAGGCGGGCTCCTACGAGCAGTACTTC.

This chain links TRBV24-1 with TRBJ2-2, with 7 bases aligning to TRBD2. From germline, CDR1 is KGHDR and CDR2 SFDVKD. Losses at the gene ends were 9 bases for V and 6 bases for J; bases not matched to a gene: 0. The CDR3 has 11 amino acids. The CDR3, as DNA: TGTGCCACCGCGGGAGCCGGGGAGCTGTTTTTT. Translation: CATAGAGELFF.

The rearrangement links TRBV27 to TRBJ2-1; D perhaps matches TRBD1 (6 bases). This CDR3 is 13 amino acids long. Trimming shortened V by 4 bases and J by 10 bases, and 14 bases separated the two germline ends. Germline assignment: CDR1 MNHEY and CDR2 SMNVEV (reference sequence). In DNA form, the CDR3 reads TGTGCCAGCAGTTCGTTACAGGGTGGGGAGCAGTTCTTC. It translates to CASSSLQGGEQFF.

With regard to this clonotype: A junction boundary mismatches the germline segment, possibly from a read error. The V call is TRBV12-3 or TRBV12-4, the J call TRBJ2-1; D gene uncertain. The CDR3 runs 14 residues. The CDR3 region is CASSLLDSHNEQFF. CDR3 coding DNA: TGTGCCAGCAGTCTTCTAGACTCCCACAATGAGCAGTTCTTC.

The chain is built from TRBV7-8 and TRBJ2-3; D might be TRBD2 (6 bases). The ends were cut back, 6 bases at V and 1 base at J, with 11 bases in the middle. The CDR3 runs 14 residues. Germline V gives CDR1 SGHVS, CDR2 FQNEAQ. The DNA for the CDR3 is TGTGCCAGCAGTTGGGACTGGGGCACAGATACGCAGTATTTT. This encodes CASSWDWGTDTQYF.

A few counts support this clonotype. The chain is built from TRBV7-6 and TRBJ2-3; D perhaps matches TRBD2 (6 bases). Trimming removed 5 bases from V and 1 base from J, with 10 bases in between. The CDR3 contains 14 residues. Germline CDR1 and CDR2: SGHVS and FNYEAQ. The CDR3 DNA follows: TGTGCCAGCAGCCTCTCGGGGGGCACAGATACGCAGTATTTT. Translated: CASSLSGGTDTQYF.

The chain links TRBV20-1 to TRBJ2-1; D perhaps matches TRBD1 (6 bases). The CDR3 sequence is 15 residues long. V lost 6 bases and J lost 8, with 23 bases in between. From germline, CDR1 is DFQATT and CDR2 SNEGSKA (reference sequence). Here the CDR3 DNA reads TGCAGTGCGAGTCACCCGGGACACCGGGCGGATGAGCAGTTCTTC. Translating it yields CSASHPGHRADEQFF.

V gene TRBV7-6 combines with J gene TRBJ1-1, with a possible D match to TRBD1 (6 bases). With 5 bases removed from V and 7 bases from J, the gap between germline ends came to 17 bases. CDR3 length equals 14 residues. The V gene's germline CDR1 is SGHVS and CDR2 FNYEAQ. In DNA form, the CDR3 reads TGTGCCAGCAGCCGATCTACAGGGATAGGTGAAGCTTTCTTT. It specifies CASSRSTGIGEAFF.

In this sample, this clonotype turned up a few times. V and J are TRBV27 and TRBJ2-5; weak D call: TRBD1 (6 bases). The CDR3 spans 15 residues. CDR1 is MNHEY and CDR2 is SMNVEV in the germline V gene (reference sequence). Trimming took off 4 bases at V and 5 bases at J, with 17 bases between the two ends. CDR3 sequence reads: CASSSSGALGETQYF. DNA for the CDR3: TGTGCCAGCAGTTCTTCAGGGGCCCTAGGGGAGACCCAGTACTTC.

This clonotype was detected many times. V gene TRBV2 combines with J gene TRBJ2-5; D assignment may be TRBD1 or TRBD2 (5 bases each). The CDR3 is 15 amino acids. The V end was cut by 5 bases, the J end by 1 base, with 14 bases between. The germline gives CDR1 SNHLY, CDR2 FYNNEI. In nucleotides, the CDR3 is TGTGCCAGCAGTAGTCCCGGGACGGGCCAAGAGACCCAGTACTTC. As protein: CASSSPGTGQETQYF.

CDR3 nucleotide sequence: TGCGCCAGCAGCCAAGAGAGCGGGGCCAGGGGCGAGCAGTACTTC. Translated, it gives CASSQESGARGEQYF. The chain carries TRBV4-3 and TRBJ2-7; D is possibly TRBD2 (7 bases). V was trimmed by 0 bases and J by 6 bases, leaving 15 bases between them. CDR1 and CDR2 from the germline V gene are LGHNA and YSLEER. This CDR3 has 15 amino acids.